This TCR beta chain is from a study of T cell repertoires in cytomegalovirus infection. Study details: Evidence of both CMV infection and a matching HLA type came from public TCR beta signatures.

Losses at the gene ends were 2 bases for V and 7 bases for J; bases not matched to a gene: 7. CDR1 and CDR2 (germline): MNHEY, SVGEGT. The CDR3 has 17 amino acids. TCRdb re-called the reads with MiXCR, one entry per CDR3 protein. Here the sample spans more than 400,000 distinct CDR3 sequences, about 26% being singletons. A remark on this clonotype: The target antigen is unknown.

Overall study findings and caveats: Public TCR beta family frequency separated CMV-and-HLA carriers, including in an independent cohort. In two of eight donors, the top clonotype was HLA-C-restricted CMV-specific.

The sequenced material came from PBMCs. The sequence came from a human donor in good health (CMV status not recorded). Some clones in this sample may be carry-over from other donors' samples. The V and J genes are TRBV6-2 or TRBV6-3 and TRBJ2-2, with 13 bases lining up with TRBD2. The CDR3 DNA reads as TGTGCCAGCAGTTACCTTAGGACTAGCGGGAGCGTCGGGGAGCTGTTTTTT. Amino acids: CASSYLRTSGSVGELFF.